This T cell receptor beta chain derives from a study of neurological immune-mediated disorders. TCRdb re-called the 5' RACE reads with MiXCR, one entry per CDR3 protein. In the table there are more than 30,000 distinct CDR3 sequences, 4.6% of which are singletons. The CDR3 loop spans 17 amino acids. Looked up from germline, CDR1 is LGHDT and CDR2 is YNNKEL (reference sequence). The V gene end was trimmed by 1 base and the J gene end by 0 bases; junction bases not matched to a gene: 5. This clonotype has ten or more counts. This receptor was taken from a man aged 18 to 30 in good health. This chain links TRBV3-1 with TRBJ2-1; 8 bases are a match to TRBD2. Sample: PBMCs. CDR3 protein: CASSQGLAGSSYNEQFF. CDR3 bases: TGTGCCAGCAGCCAAGGGCTAGCGGGTAGCTCCTACAATGAGCAGTTCTTC.